The 6 T cell receptor beta chains given below trace back to one sample, sequenced in a study of PD-L1 blockade in urothelial cancer. Indicated time point: peripheral blood 6 weeks after treatment start. Some clones are missing from TCRdb's copy, which holds only in-frame ones; the method was immunoSEQ multiplex PCR. This repertoire shows about 50,000 clones, about 82% found once; its top ten account for approximately 8.3%. Material: PBMCs, obtained around atezolizumab (anti-PD-L1) treatment. The origin of the receptors is a man aged 65 to 85 with urothelial cancer.

V gene TRBV5-4 combines with J gene TRBJ2-2; 9 bases align to TRBD1. The CDR3 loop spans 15 amino acids. The germline V gene encodes CDR1 SGHNT and CDR2 YYREEE (reference sequence). Trimming cost V 4 bases and J 3 bases; bases outside gene matches: 4. The CDR3 loop is CASSLDRGYTGELFF. The CDR3 nucleotides are TGTGCCAGCAGCCTCGACAGGGGGTACACCGGGGAGCTGTTTTTT.

The chain uses TRBV7-9 and TRBJ1-1; D may be TRBD1 (6 bases). V was cut by 1 base and J by 3 bases, with 15 bases left in between. This CDR3 comprises 16 residues. Germline V gene sequence: CDR1 SEHNR, CDR2 FQNEAQ (reference sequence). This CDR3 is CASSLVGQGRDTEAFF. The CDR3 nucleotides read TGTGCCAGCAGCTTAGTGGGTCAGGGGCGGGACACTGAAGCTTTCTTT.

The chain joins TRBV5-1 to TRBJ2-3; D is perhaps TRBD1 (5 bases). The CDR3 length is 13 residues. Deletions cut 4 bases from V and 4 bases from J, with 10 bases between. Per germline, CDR1 SGHRS and CDR2 YFSETQ. The CDR3 bases are TGCGCCAGCAGCCTCAGCAGGGCAGATACGCAGTATTTT. Encoded protein: CASSLSRADTQYF.

The chain combines TRBV11-2 with TRBJ1-3; D gene uncertain. The germline V gene has CDR1 SGHAT and CDR2 FQNNGV. Trimming left V 5 bases short and J 2 bases short, with 7 bases between. The CDR3 runs to 13 residues. The CDR3 protein is CASSPGTGNTIYF. For the CDR3, the DNA is TGTGCCAGCAGCCCGGGGACTGGAAACACCATATATTTT.

J is TRBJ1-2 and V is TRBV2, with unresolved D. V was clipped by 5 bases and J by 2 bases, with 15 bases between them. The length of the CDR3 is 15 residues. Germline V gene lookup returns CDR1 SNHLY and CDR2 FYNNEI. CDR3 DNA: TGTGCCAGCAGTCCCGGGAGGGAAGGAAACTATGGCTACACCTTC. Its protein product is CASSPGREGNYGYTF.

The chain is built from TRBV5-1 and TRBJ2-5; D may be TRBD2 (5 bases). V was clipped by 4 bases and J by 2 bases, with 15 bases between them. Germline V gene sequence: CDR1 SGHRS, CDR2 YFSETQ. CDR3 length equals 15 residues. CDR3 DNA: TGCGCCAGCAGCGCGCAGGCGGGTCCACAAGAGACCCAGTACTTC. This codes for CASSAQAGPQETQYF.